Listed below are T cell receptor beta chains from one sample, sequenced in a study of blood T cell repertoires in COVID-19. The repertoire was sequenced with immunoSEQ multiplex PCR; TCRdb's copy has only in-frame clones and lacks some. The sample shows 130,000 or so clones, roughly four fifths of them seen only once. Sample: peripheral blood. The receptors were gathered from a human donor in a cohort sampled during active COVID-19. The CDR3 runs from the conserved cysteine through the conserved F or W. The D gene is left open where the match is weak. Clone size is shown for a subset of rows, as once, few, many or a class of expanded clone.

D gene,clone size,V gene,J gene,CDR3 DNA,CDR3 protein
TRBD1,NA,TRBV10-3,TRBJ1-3,TGTGCCATCAGTGGCCCGACAGGGATGGGAAACACCATATATTTT,CAISGPTGMGNTIYF
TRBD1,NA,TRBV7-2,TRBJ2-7,TGTGCCAGCAGCCAAGACAGGGCAACATCCTACGAGCAGTACTTC,CASSQDRATSYEQYF
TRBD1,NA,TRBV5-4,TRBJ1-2,TGTGCCAGCAGCGCCCGATACGGACAGGGCTTCTATGGCTACACCTTC,CASSARYGQGFYGYTF
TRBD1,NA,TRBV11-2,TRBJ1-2,TGTGCCAGCAGCTTAGGACAGGGCTCTAACTATGGCTACACCTTC,CASSLGQGSNYGYTF
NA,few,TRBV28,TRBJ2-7,TGTGCCAGCAGTTTACTCTACGAGCAGTACTTC,CASSLLYEQYF
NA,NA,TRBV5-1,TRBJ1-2,TGCGCCAGCAGCTTGGAAGGGGGTAACTATGGCTACACCTTC,CASSLEGGNYGYTF
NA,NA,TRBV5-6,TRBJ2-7,TGTGCCAGCAGCTCAATCAAGGGGCACACAGTCTACTACGAGCAGTACTTC,CASSSIKGHTVYYEQYF
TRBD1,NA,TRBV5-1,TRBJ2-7,TGCGCCAGCAGCCCAAGACTTGGGACAGGAACCTACGAGCAGTACTTC,CASSPRLGTGTYEQYF
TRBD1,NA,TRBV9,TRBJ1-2,TGTGCCAGCAGCGTAGAGGGACAGGGCTCCTATGGCTACACCTTC,CASSVEGQGSYGYTF
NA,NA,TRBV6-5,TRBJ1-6,TGTGCCAGCAGTTTCGGCAGGGGCCCCTATAATTCACCCCTCCACTTT,CASSFGRGPYNSPLHF
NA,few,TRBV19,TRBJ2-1,TGTGCCAGTAGTATAGTTGACAGCACCTACAATGAGCAGTTCTTC,CASSIVDSTYNEQFF
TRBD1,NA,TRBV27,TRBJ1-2,TGTGCCAGCAGTTTAGCGGGGACAGGGGGTATACGGGGCTACACCTTC,CASSLAGTGGIRGYTF
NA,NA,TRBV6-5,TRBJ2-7,TGTGCCAGCACCTTGGAGAGAGGACTGGCCTACGAGCAGTACTTC,CASTLERGLAYEQYF
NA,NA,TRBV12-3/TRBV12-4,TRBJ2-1,TGTGCCAGCAGTTTCCGCGGGGCCAATGAGCAGTTCTTC,CASSFRGANEQFF
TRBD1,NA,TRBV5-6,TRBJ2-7,TGTGCCAGCAGCTTGAGGGCAGGGGGCCACGAGCAGTACTTC,CASSLRAGGHEQYF
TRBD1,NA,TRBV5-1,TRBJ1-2,TGCGCCAGCAGCTTGGCCTTCACCGGGACAGTGAGCTATGGCTACACCTTC,CASSLAFTGTVSYGYTF
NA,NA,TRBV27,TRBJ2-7,TGTGCCAGCAGTTTCCCGGGGCGGGGCGAGCAGTACTTC,CASSFPGRGEQYF
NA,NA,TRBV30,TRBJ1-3,TGTGCCTGCGGACAGTACGATGGAAACACCATATATTTT,CACGQYDGNTIYF
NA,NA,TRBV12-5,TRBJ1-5,TGTGCTAGTGGAGCCGGGACATATCATTATCAGCCCCAGCATTTT,CASGAGTYHYQPQHF
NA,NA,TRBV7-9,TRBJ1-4,TGTGCCAGCAGCTTATGGACTCACCAGATGACTAATGAAAAACTGTTTTTT,CASSLWTHQMTNEKLFF
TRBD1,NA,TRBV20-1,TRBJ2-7,TGCAGTGCTAGTCCCACAGGGGGAAGCTCCTACGAGCAGTACTTC,CSASPTGGSSYEQYF
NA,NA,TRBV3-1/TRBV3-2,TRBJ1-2,TGTGCCAGCAGCTCAAGAGGGGGAGGGAACCGCTATGGCTACACCTTC,CASSSRGGGNRYGYTF
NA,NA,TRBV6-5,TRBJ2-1,TGTGCCAGCAGTCCGACAATGGAAGATAATGAGCAGTTCTTC,CASSPTMEDNEQFF
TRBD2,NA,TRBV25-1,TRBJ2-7,TGTGCCAGCAGTGAATTCCGACTAGCGGGGGCTGACGAGCAGTACTTC,CASSEFRLAGADEQYF
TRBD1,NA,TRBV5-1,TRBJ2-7,TGCGCCAGCAGCTTGGCGGGACAGGGGTTCGAGCAGTACTTC,CASSLAGQGFEQYF
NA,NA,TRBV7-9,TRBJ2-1,TGTGCCAGCAGCTCCCCTGGGGGCCGTGAGCAGTTCTTC,CASSSPGGREQFF
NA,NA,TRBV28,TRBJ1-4,TGTGCCAGCAGACAGAATCCCGGGGGATACGAAAAACTGTTTTTT,CASRQNPGGYEKLFF
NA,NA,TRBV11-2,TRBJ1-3,TGTGCCAGCAGCACCGGGGTCGGAGGAAACACCATATATTTT,CASSTGVGGNTIYF
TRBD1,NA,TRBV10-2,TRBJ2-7,TGCGCCAGCAAAGGGACAGAGACCTACGAGCAGTACTTC,CASKGTETYEQYF
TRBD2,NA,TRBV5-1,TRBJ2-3,TGCGCCAGCAGCTTGGGCGGGGGGGCCGTCGTCGATACGCAGTATTTT,CASSLGGGAVVDTQYF
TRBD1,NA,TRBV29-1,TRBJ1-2,TGCAGCGTTGGGGGACAGGGCGGAACTGGTGGCTACACCTTC,CSVGGQGGTGGYTF
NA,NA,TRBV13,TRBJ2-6,TGTGCCAGCAGCTTCGGCCAGGAGACTACCGGGTGGGGTGCCAACGTCCTGACTTTC,CASSFGQETTGWGANVLTF
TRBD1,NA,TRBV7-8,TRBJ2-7,TGTGCCAGCAGCCCCCGGGACAGGAGCTCCTACGAGCAGTACTTC,CASSPRDRSSYEQYF
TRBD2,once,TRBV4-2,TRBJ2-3,TGTGCCAGCAGCCCGGGACTAGCGATATATACGCAGTATTTT,CASSPGLAIYTQYF
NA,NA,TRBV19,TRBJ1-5,TGTGCCAGTAGACAGGGCAATCAGCCCCAGCATTTT,CASRQGNQPQHF
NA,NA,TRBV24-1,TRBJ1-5,TGTGCCACCAGTGGAGGAGATAGCAATCAGCCCCAGCATTTT,CATSGGDSNQPQHF
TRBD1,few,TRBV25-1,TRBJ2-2,TGTGCCAGCAGTGACGACAGGGGGAACACCGGGGAGCTGTTTTTT,CASSDDRGNTGELFF
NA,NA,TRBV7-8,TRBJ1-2,TGTGCCAGCACCCAAATGACAGGAAACTATGGCTACACCTTC,CASTQMTGNYGYTF
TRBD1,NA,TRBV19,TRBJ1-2,TGTGCCAGTAGTAGGCGGACAGGGGCTTCCTATGGCTACACCTTC,CASSRRTGASYGYTF
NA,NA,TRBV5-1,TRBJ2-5,TGCGCCAGCAGCGCGGGAATCCAAGAGACCCAGTACTTC,CASSAGIQETQYF
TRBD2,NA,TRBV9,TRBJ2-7,TGTGCCAGCAGCCTAGCGCCTAGCGGGGGGACTAGGGGCGAGCAGTACTTC,CASSLAPSGGTRGEQYF
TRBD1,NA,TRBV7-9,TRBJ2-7,TGTGCCAGCAGCTTAGGACCCCTCCACGGACAGGTCTACGAGCAGTACTTC,CASSLGPLHGQVYEQYF
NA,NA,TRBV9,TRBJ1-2,TGTGCCAGCAGCGTAGAGGTCGACCTAGGCTATGGCTACACCTTC,CASSVEVDLGYGYTF
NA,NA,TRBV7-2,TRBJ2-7,TGTGCCAGCAGCTTAGGGCAGGTCGAAAGCTACGAGCAGTACTTC,CASSLGQVESYEQYF
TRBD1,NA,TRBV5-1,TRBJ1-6,TGCGCCAGCAGCTCCGTCCCGGGACAGGGGACACCCCTCCACTTT,CASSSVPGQGTPLHF
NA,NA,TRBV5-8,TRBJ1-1,TGTGCCAGCAGCTTGGGGCAGGGTCGGACTGAAGCTTTCTTT,CASSLGQGRTEAFF
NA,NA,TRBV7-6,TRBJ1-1,TGTGCCAGCAGCACGGGAGCAAACACTGAAGCTTTCTTT,CASSTGANTEAFF
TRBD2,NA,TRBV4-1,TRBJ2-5,TGCGCCAGCAGCCAAGGACTAGCGGGGGGTTCGCTGGAGACCCAGTACTTC,CASSQGLAGGSLETQYF
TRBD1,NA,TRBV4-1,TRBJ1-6,TGCGCCAGCAGCCGAGAGAGAACCGGGACAGGACGGTCACCCCTCCACTTT,CASSRERTGTGRSPLHF
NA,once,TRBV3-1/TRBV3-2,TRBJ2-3,TGTGCCAGCAGCCAAGGTGGGACTAGCACAGATACGCAGTATTTT,CASSQGGTSTDTQYF
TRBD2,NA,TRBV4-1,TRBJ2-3,TGCGCCAGCAGCCACCGGGCCACCGAGCTAGCGGGGAGAAGCACAGATACGCAGTATTTT,CASSHRATELAGRSTDTQYF
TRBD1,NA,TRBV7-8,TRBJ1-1,TGTGCCAGCAGCAAGGACAGGTCAAACACTGAAGCTTTCTTT,CASSKDRSNTEAFF
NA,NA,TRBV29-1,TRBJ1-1,TGCAGCGTTGACGCAGGGAACACTGAAGCTTTCTTT,CSVDAGNTEAFF
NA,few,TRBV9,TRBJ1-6,TGTGCCAGCAGCGTAGGGGGCCGCGATTCACCCCTCCACTTT,CASSVGGRDSPLHF
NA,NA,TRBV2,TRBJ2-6,TGTGCCAGCAGTGGCTCGGCTGGGGCCAACGTCCTGACTTTC,CASSGSAGANVLTF
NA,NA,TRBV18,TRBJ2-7,TGTGCCAGCTCACTGGACAGCCCCGGGATCTACGAGCAGTACTTC,CASSLDSPGIYEQYF
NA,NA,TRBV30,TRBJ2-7,TGTGCCTGGAGTGTAGGACTGTCCTACGAGCAGTACTTC,CAWSVGLSYEQYF
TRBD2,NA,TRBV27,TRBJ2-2,TGTGCCACGGGACTAGCTAGAAACACCGGGGAGCTGTTTTTT,CATGLARNTGELFF
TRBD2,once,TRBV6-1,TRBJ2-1,TGTGCCAGCAGTGACGCGACCTGGGGGAGCGGGGGGGCCATCTACAATGAGCAGTTCTTC,CASSDATWGSGGAIYNEQFF
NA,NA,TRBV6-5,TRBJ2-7,TGTGCCAGCAGCCTCGACAGCTGGGCCTACGAGCAGTACTTC,CASSLDSWAYEQYF